This T cell receptor beta chain was profiled in a study of cytomegalovirus exposure and HLA in healthy donors. Overall study: As an earlier analysis found, 150 million to 200 million T cells yielded 117 million unique TCR beta sequences.

There are 15 residues in the CDR3. Looked up from germline, CDR1 is LNHDA and CDR2 is SQIVND (reference sequence). V was pared by 6 bases and J by 4 bases, with 17 bases between. Overall study results and limits: In vitro work confirmed that a few CMV-associated chains recognize CMV antigens. Later work showed greater clonal expansion in HLA-associated TCR beta chains than in equally common others.

Concerning this clone itself: Its antigen remains unidentified.

The PCR made use of 60 Vbeta and 13 Jbeta primers. Repertoires were generated with immunoSEQ multiplex PCR, while TCRdb's copy carries only in-frame clones and drops some. This sample's table reports over 90,000 clones. The chain uses TRBV19 and TRBJ2-3; no definite D call. Sequencing was done on a sample of PBMCs. The source is a man aged 35 to 55 in good health and CMV-seronegative. CDR3 protein: CASSPYGSLADTQYF. In DNA, the CDR3 is TGTGCCAGTAGCCCATATGGCTCCCTCGCAGATACGCAGTATTTT.